The 12 T cell receptor beta chains below come from one sample, sequenced in a study of cytomegalovirus exposure and HLA in healthy donors. PCR employed 60 Vbeta and 13 Jbeta primers. Generated by immunoSEQ multiplex PCR, the TCRdb table keeps only in-frame clones and is missing some. The sample holds approximately 79,000 clones, less than 80% seen once. The sample comprised PBMCs. The receptors here all came from a man aged 40-50 years in good health and CMV-seropositive.

The chain uses TRBV2 and TRBJ1-5; TRBD1 matches at 11 bases. The CDR3 has 15 residues. J lost 8 bases, V lost 6 bases, and 9 bases had no gene match. Germline lookup yields CDR1 SNHLY and CDR2 FYNNEI. CDR3 DNA sequence: TGTGCCAGCAGCTCGGACAGGGGGCTAGGGGAGCCCCAGCATTTT. Encoded protein: CASSSDRGLGEPQHF.

This rearrangement joins TRBV6-5 to TRBJ1-2; maybe TRBD1 (5 bases). The CDR3 is made up of 13 amino acids. Germline V lookup: CDR1 MNHEY, CDR2 SVGAGI. V was pared by 6 bases and J by 2 bases, with 10 bases between. The CDR3 DNA reads TGTGCCAGCAGGCGGGGGGACAACTATGGCTACACCTTC. Its translation is CASRRGDNYGYTF.

The CDR3 protein is CASSVAGNTIYF. DNA of the CDR3: TGTGCCAGCAGCGTAGCGGGAAACACCATATATTTT. The chain couples TRBV9 to TRBJ1-3; no clear D gene. Looked up from germline, CDR1 is SGDLS and CDR2 is YYNGEE. This CDR3 has 12 amino acids. Trimming stripped 0 bases from V and 4 bases from J, with 2 bases between.

As to this clone: The sample holds other DNA sequences that translate to the same CDR3. The J gene is TRBJ2-7, the V gene TRBV18; 8 bases match TRBD2. The CDR3 has 15 residues. With 3 bases clipped from V and 2 bases from J, the junction kept 6 bases outside the gene matches. Germline V CDR1 and CDR2: KGHSH, LQKENI. This CDR3 is CASSPGLAVTYEQYF. The CDR3 DNA sequence: TGTGCCAGCTCACCTGGACTAGCCGTAACCTACGAGCAGTACTTC.

V and J are TRBV28 and TRBJ1-1; 8 bases map to TRBD1. V lost 5 bases and J lost 3; bases outside the gene matches: 11. Germline V gene sequence: CDR1 MDHEN, CDR2 SYDVKM. The CDR3 contains 16 residues. The CDR3 DNA is TGTGCCAGCAGTCCCCGGGACAGGCGGGTGGACACTGAAGCTTTCTTT. This codes for CASSPRDRRVDTEAFF.

This rearrangement joins TRBV7-6 to TRBJ2-1; TRBD2 matches at 7 bases. J lost 4 bases, V lost 4 bases, and 1 base had no gene match. Germline CDR1 reads SGHVS; CDR2 reads FNYEAQ. This CDR3 contains 13 residues. The CDR3 loop is CASSWTRYNEQFF. CDR3 coding DNA: TGTGCCAGCAGCTGGACTAGATACAATGAGCAGTTCTTC.

V gene TRBV9 combines with J gene TRBJ2-1; 9 bases map to TRBD1. The length of the CDR3 is 14 residues. Trimming removed 2 bases from V and 6 bases from J; junction bases left unmatched: 3. The germline V gene encodes CDR1 SGDLS and CDR2 YYNGEE. The chain's CDR3 is CASSVMTGGNEQFF. CDR3 sequence (DNA): TGTGCCAGCAGCGTGATGACAGGGGGCAATGAGCAGTTCTTC.

Written as DNA, the CDR3 is TGCGCCAGCAGCCCTGGGACAGGGACGGAGACCCAGTACTTC. Translating gives CASSPGTGTETQYF. This sequence joins TRBV5-1 and TRBJ2-5; TRBD1 matches 9 bases. Germline-derived CDR1 and CDR2 are SGHRS and YFSETQ. Trimming took 4 bases from V and 5 from J; bases not matched to a gene: 6. The CDR3 totals 14 residues.

The V gene is TRBV5-6, the J gene TRBJ1-2, with 7 positions matching TRBD1. With 3 bases clipped from V and 8 bases from J, the junction kept 10 bases outside the gene matches. The germline CDR1 and CDR2 sequences are SGHDT and YYEEEE. This CDR3 is 14 amino acids long. The chain's CDR3 is CASSSPSTGKGYTF. The DNA for the CDR3 is TGTGCCAGCAGCTCACCCTCGACAGGGAAAGGCTACACCTTC.

The chain combines TRBV7-2 with TRBJ2-1; 8 nucleotides align to TRBD2. With V trimmed by 4 bases and J by 6 bases, 8 bases remained unmatched. The CDR3 extends over 15 amino acids. The germline V gene has CDR1 SGHTA and CDR2 FQGNSA. Written as DNA, the CDR3 is TGTGCCAGCAGCTCAGGCCCCGGGACTAGCAATGAGCAGTTCTTC. Translation: CASSSGPGTSNEQFF.

In this sample, this clone turned up once. This rearrangement joins TRBV5-1 to TRBJ2-7, with D tentatively TRBD1 (6 bases). V was shortened by 1 base and J by 3 bases, with 8 bases between the two germline ends. This CDR3 is 13 amino acids long. Germline CDR1 SGHRS, CDR2 YFSETQ. The CDR3 loop reads CASSLQGHYEQYF. Here the CDR3 DNA reads TGCGCCAGCAGCTTGCAGGGGCACTACGAGCAGTACTTC.

This clone was found a few times. The rearrangement uses TRBV30 and TRBJ2-2; a weak D match, TRBD2 (5 bases). The germline V gene encodes CDR1 GTSNPN and CDR2 SVGIG (reference sequence). The CDR3 contains 14 residues. The V gene lost 2 bases and the J gene lost 0 bases, with 7 bases spanning the gap. The CDR3 DNA sequence: TGTGCCTGGAGTCCGGACTCGAACACCGGGGAGCTGTTTTTT. This encodes CAWSPDSNTGELFF.